This T cell receptor beta chain was identified during a study of regulatory T cells in long-lasting Graves disease. About the study: Antithyroid drug exposure in newly diagnosed Graves' patients had lasted under 3 months. Study-level points and caveats: Accuracy may have been reduced by the small sample size.

The time point: newly diagnosed GD, antithyroid drugs for less than 3 months. Construction of the TCR library relied on RNA isolated from PBMCs. From germline, CDR1 is SEHNR and CDR2 FQNEAQ (reference sequence). The germline V and J ends were trimmed by 3 bases and 5 bases, with 11 bases remaining between them. This CDR3 is built from 14 residues. This clonotype was seen ten or more times. Its target is not known. CDR3 regions were amplified by Arm-PCR using iRepertoire HTBI primers to build TCR beta libraries. TCRdb re-called the multiplex PCR reads through MiXCR, storing one row per CDR3 protein. The table lists fewer than 650,000 distinct CDR3 sequences, roughly 16% of them singletons. This sample also belongs to another study, concerning T cells in Graves' hyperthyroidism and ophthalmopathy.

The clonotype comes from a woman in her twenties or thirties with Graves disease. The sample was peripheral blood mononuclear cells (PBMCs), taken at new diagnosis, from a patient treated with antithyroid drugs. The chain joins TRBV7-9 to TRBJ2-1, with D tentatively TRBD1 (6 bases). This CDR3 reads CASSLDSNHNEQFF. CDR3 DNA: TGTGCCAGCAGCTTGGACAGTAACCACAATGAGCAGTTCTTC. The complete variable domain, with remaining parts taken from reference TRBV7-9 and TRBJ2-1, reads DTGVSQNPRHKITKRGQNVTFRCDPISEHNRLYWYRQTLGQGPEFLTYFQNEAQLEKSRLLSDRFSAERPKGSFSTLEIQRTEQGDSAMYLCASSLDSNHNEQFFGPGTRLTVL.